The clone carrying this T cell receptor (beta chain) was seen only once. Its target is unknown. The CDR3 spans 17 residues. Germline V gene sequence: CDR1 LGHNA, CDR2 YNFKEQ. Germline trimming cut 4 bases from V and 6 bases from J; bases unmatched to any gene: 10. The data stem from a study of cytomegalovirus exposure and HLA in healthy donors. General study results and limits: The investigators catalogued 150 or so TCR beta chains as cytomegalovirus-associated. Relative to the approximately 700-donor mean, N-insertions were reportedly fewer in an Asian-associated ancestry cluster in a later analysis.

Sampled while nominally healthy, donors likely had unrecorded immune exposures. This PCR relied on a set of 60 Vbeta primers and 13 Jbeta primers. Clones were sequenced by immunoSEQ multiplex PCR, and TCRdb holds only the in-frame ones, with some missing. The profile covers 220,000 or so clones, with 82% appearing a single time and around 2.7% taken by the ten largest. Sequencing input: PBMCs. The gene calls are TRBV4-2 and TRBJ2-3, with 13 bases aligning to TRBD2. This receptor was obtained from a woman aged 40 to 50 in good health and CMV-seronegative. The CDR3 region is CASSLAGTSGVYDTQYF. CDR3 bases: TGTGCCAGCAGCCTTGCCGGGACTAGCGGGGTTTACGATACGCAGTATTTT.